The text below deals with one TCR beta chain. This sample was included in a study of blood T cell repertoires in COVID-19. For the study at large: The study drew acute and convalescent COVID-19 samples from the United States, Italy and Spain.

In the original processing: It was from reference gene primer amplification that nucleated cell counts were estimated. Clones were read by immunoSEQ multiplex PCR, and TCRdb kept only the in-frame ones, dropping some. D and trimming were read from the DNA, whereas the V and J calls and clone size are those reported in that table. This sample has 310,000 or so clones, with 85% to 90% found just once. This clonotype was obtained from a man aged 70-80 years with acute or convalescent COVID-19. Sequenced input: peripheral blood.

For the CDR3, the DNA is TGTGCCAGCAGCAACTGGGAAAGGGGTTCCTACGAGCAGTACTTC. Its protein product is CASSNWERGSYEQYF. The chain links TRBV9 to TRBJ2-7, with D perhaps matching TRBD1 (5 bases). From germline, CDR1 is SGDLS and CDR2 YYNGEE. Trimming removed 4 bases at V and 1 base at J, with 15 bases between. The CDR3 extends over 15 amino acids.